Shown below are 9 T cell receptor beta chains from a single sample sequenced in a study of tumor-infiltrating lymphocytes in primary liver carcinoma. Using a constant-region primer together with ProtoScript II reverse transcriptase, TCR beta cDNA was made from roughly 500 ng of total RNA. Generation of the TCR beta libraries relied on three nested multiplex PCR rounds using slightly modified ARM-PCR. A C-beta reverse primer was combined with TRBV1-TRBV30 forward primers in the first two PCR rounds, and each round had around 11 cycles. A single record per CDR3 protein comes from TCRdb applying MiXCR to the multiplex PCR reads. The sample records about 200,000 distinct CDR3 sequences, 65% being singletons. Germline DNA was extracted alongside blood RNA, which was obtained from unsorted whole blood. Specimen: peripheral blood. Every receptor here comes from a woman aged 60-75 years with primary liver carcinoma and hepatitis B virus infection.

This clonotype showed up just once. One end of the junction fails to match germline, which may point to a read error. The CDR3, as DNA: TGTGCCAGCAGCAAAGGCGAGAACACCGGGAAGCTGTTTTTT. Residues: CASSKGENTGKLFF. The chain joins TRBV11-2 to TRBJ2-2; a weak D match, TRBD2 (5 bases). Germline-derived CDR1 and CDR2 are SGHAT and FQNNGV. The CDR3 runs to 14 residues.

This clonotype was counted a single time. The genes are TRBV5-5 and TRBJ2-7, with D possibly being TRBD2 (6 bases). CDR3 length: 15 residues. Germline loops: CDR1 SGHKS, CDR2 YYEKEE (reference sequence). V was trimmed by 2 bases and J by 3 bases, leaving 15 bases between them. The CDR3 region is CASSLGGTTRYEQYF. DNA for the CDR3: TGTGCCAGCAGCTTAGGCGGGACCACTCGCTACGAGCAGTACTTC. Supplemented by reference TRBV5-5 and TRBJ2-7, the full variable domain reads DAGVTQSPTHLIKTRGQQVTLRCSPISGHKSVSWYQQVLGQGPQFIFQYYEKEERGRGNFPDRFSARQFPNYSSELNVNALLLGDSALYLCASSLGGTTRYEQYFGPGTRLTVT.

V is TRBV6-6 and J is TRBJ1-2; D is possibly TRBD1 (5 bases). The CDR3 loop spans 12 amino acids. Looked up from germline, CDR1 is MNHNY and CDR2 is SVGAGI (reference sequence). Deletions cut 8 bases from V and 4 bases from J, with 11 bases between. The CDR3 sequence is CASAEGIYGYTF. The CDR3 DNA follows: TGTGCCAGCGCTGAGGGGATCTATGGCTACACCTTC.

Notes on this clonotype: One end of the junction varies from germline; a read error may be responsible. The chain combines TRBV11-2 with TRBJ2-1, with TRBD2 matching 8 bases. Germline-derived CDR1 and CDR2 are SGHAT and FQNNGV. The CDR3 loop spans 17 amino acids. CDR3 residues: CVSSLEVAGYSYNEQSF. CDR3 nucleotides: TGTGTCAGCAGCTTAGAGGTAGCGGGATACTCCTACAATGAGCAGTCCTTC. The full variable domain, rest sourced from reference TRBV11-2 and TRBJ2-1, is EAGVAQSPRYKIIEKRQSVAFWCNPISGHATLYWYQQILGQGPKLLIQFQNNGVVDDSQLPKDRFSAERLKGVDSTLKIQPAKLEDSAVYLCVSSLEVAGYSYNEQSFGPGTRLTVL.

As for this clonotype: At one of its ends the junction is not consistent with the germline gene, which may arise from a read error. DNA of the CDR3: TGTGCCAGCAGCTTTAATGGACAGGGGGCGCTGAATGAGCAATTCTTC. This encodes CASSFNGQGALNEQFF. This chain uses TRBV11-3 with TRBJ2-1; 11 bases map to TRBD1. This CDR3 has 16 residues. Germline CDR1 reads SGHNT; CDR2 reads YENEEA.

As regards this clonotype: One junction end disagrees with the germline gene, perhaps due to a read error. The chain links TRBV11-2 to TRBJ2-7; 7 bases align to TRBD2. Looked up from germline, CDR1 is SGHAT and CDR2 is FQNNGV. This CDR3 region has 15 residues. CDR3 coding DNA: TGTGCCAGCAGCCTAGATGGGGGGGAGGTCTACGAGCCATACTTC. Its translation is CASSLDGGEVYEPYF.

This clonotype appeared a few times. With a much larger clone just one base away, this may be a read error. This chain joins TRBV12-3 or TRBV12-4 and TRBJ2-1; possible D gene TRBD2, 6 bases. V was clipped by 7 bases and J by 8 bases, with 15 bases between them. The CDR3 contains 13 residues. The CDR3, as DNA: TGTGCCAGCAAGCGGGTGGGATACGATGAGCAGTTCTTC. This gives the protein CASKRVGYDEQFF.

To note about this clonotype: The junction departs from germline at one end; a sequencing error may be responsible. The gene calls are TRBV20-1 and TRBJ2-5; 12 bases agree with TRBD2. From germline, CDR1 is DFQATT and CDR2 SNEGSKA (reference sequence). This CDR3 is built from 17 residues. As DNA, the CDR3 is TGCAGTGCTAGAGACCAGACTAGCGGGAGCGTTGTAGAGACACAGTACTTC. This codes for CSARDQTSGSVVETQYF.

With respect to this clonotype: This may come from a read error, since a much larger clone is one base off. The V gene is TRBV6-5, the J gene TRBJ2-7; 11 bases fit TRBD2. Germline values: CDR1 MNHEY, CDR2 SVGAGI. The CDR3 covers 16 residues. For the CDR3, the DNA is TGTGTCAGCCGCTCCAAGAGGGGGACTAGCGGCTACGAGCAGTACTTC. Encoded protein: CVSRSKRGTSGYEQYF.